This TCR beta chain came from a study of blood T cell repertoires in COVID-19. As for the study in general: Sites in the United States, Italy and Spain provided acute and convalescent COVID-19 samples. PBMCs, B-cell-depleted T cells, or T cells were the source of the cDNA or gDNA that made up the material.

Under the authors' procedure: Amplification of reference gene primers provided the estimated nucleated cell counts. This table comes from immunoSEQ multiplex PCR, and its TCRdb copy is limited to in-frame clones, with some not included. V and J calls and clone size are those listed in that table; D and trimming were worked out from the DNA. Of 80,000 to 100,000 clones detected, around 86% appear once; the ten largest clones hold 15% to 20%. The CDR3 is made up of 15 amino acids. J gave up 0 bases and V 4 bases, and 3 bases lay outside the gene matches. CDR1 is MNHEY, CDR2 SVGEGT, per germline. The sample comprised peripheral blood. V is TRBV6-2 or TRBV6-3 and J is TRBJ2-7; 10 nucleotides match TRBD2. This clonotype was obtained from an elderly woman with active or convalescent COVID-19. CDR3 region: CASSSTSGYSYEQYF. CDR3 sequence (DNA): TGTGCCAGCAGTTCGACTAGCGGGTACTCCTACGAGCAGTACTTC.